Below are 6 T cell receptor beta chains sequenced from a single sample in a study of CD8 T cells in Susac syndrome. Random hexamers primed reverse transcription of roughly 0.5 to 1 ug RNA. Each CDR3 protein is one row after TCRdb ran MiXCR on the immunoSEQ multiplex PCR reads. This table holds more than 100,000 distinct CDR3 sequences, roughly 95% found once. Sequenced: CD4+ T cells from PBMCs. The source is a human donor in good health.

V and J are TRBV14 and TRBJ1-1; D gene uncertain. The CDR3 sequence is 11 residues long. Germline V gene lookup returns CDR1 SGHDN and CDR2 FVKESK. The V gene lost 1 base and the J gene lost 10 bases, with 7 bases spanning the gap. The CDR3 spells CASSQVYPAFF. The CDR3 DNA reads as TGTGCCAGCAGCCAAGTCTACCCAGCTTTCTTT.

Written as DNA, the CDR3 is TGCAGCGTTGAAAGGAATGGCAGAACCAGCACAGATACGCAGTATTTT. It specifies CSVERNGRTSTDTQYF. The chain is built from TRBV29-1 and TRBJ2-3; no reliable D call. CDR1 SQVTM and CDR2 ANQGSEA come from the germline V gene. The V and J ends lost 2 bases and 0 bases respectively, with 15 bases between them. The CDR3 is made up of 16 amino acids.

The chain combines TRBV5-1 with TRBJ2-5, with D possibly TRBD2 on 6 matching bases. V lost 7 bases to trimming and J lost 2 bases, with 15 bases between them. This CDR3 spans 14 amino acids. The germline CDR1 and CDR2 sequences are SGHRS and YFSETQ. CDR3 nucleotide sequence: TGCGCCAGCCGGGGCCGGGAGCAACAAGAGACCCAGTACTTC. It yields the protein CASRGREQQETQYF.

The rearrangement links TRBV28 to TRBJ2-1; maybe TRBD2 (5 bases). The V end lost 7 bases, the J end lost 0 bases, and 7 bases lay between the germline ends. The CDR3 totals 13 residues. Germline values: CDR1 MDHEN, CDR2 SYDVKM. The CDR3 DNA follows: TGTGCCAGCACGGGGAGCTCCTACAATGAGCAGTTCTTC. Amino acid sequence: CASTGSSYNEQFF.

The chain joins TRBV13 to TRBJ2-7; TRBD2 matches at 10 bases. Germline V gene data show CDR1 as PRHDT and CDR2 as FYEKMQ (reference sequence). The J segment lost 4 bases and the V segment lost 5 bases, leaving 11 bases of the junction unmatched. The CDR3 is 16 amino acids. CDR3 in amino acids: CASSRGVGTSVYEQYF. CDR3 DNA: TGTGCCAGCAGCCGCGGGGTAGGGACTAGCGTGTACGAGCAGTACTTC.

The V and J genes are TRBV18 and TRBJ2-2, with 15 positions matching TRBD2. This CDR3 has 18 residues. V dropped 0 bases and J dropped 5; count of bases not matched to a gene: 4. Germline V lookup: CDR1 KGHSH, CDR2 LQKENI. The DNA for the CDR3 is TGTGCCAGCTCACCACCCGGACTAGCGGGAGGGAAGACCGGGGAGCTGTTTTTT. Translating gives CASSPPGLAGGKTGELFF.